This TCR beta chain was documented in a study of OX40 agonist ivuxolimab in advanced cancers. This CDR3 is built from 18 residues. Germline V gene sequence: CDR1 LGHNA, CDR2 YSLEER. The junction had 11 bases not matched to a gene; V was cut back by 0 bases and J by 7 bases. In regard to this clone: Its antigen is as yet unknown.

Data came from immunoSEQ multiplex PCR; TCRdb stores just in-frame clones and leaves some out. Of some 16,000 clones in the sample, 75% to 85% were seen once. Whole-study results and caveats: Among patients with partial responses at 0.1-3.0 mg/kg, clonal expansion was among the lowest.

The chain combines TRBV4-3 with TRBJ2-1; TRBD2 matches 11 bases. This specimen consisted of CD4+ or CD8+ T cells sorted from blood, obtained in a trial of the OX40 agonist ivuxolimab. The sequence was obtained from an adult with an advanced solid tumor such as melanoma, head and neck, liver or kidney cancer. DNA for the CDR3: TGCGCCAGCAGCCAAGATCGGTCCGGACTAGCGGGTAGGAATGAGCAGTTCTTC. The encoded protein is CASSQDRSGLAGRNEQFF.